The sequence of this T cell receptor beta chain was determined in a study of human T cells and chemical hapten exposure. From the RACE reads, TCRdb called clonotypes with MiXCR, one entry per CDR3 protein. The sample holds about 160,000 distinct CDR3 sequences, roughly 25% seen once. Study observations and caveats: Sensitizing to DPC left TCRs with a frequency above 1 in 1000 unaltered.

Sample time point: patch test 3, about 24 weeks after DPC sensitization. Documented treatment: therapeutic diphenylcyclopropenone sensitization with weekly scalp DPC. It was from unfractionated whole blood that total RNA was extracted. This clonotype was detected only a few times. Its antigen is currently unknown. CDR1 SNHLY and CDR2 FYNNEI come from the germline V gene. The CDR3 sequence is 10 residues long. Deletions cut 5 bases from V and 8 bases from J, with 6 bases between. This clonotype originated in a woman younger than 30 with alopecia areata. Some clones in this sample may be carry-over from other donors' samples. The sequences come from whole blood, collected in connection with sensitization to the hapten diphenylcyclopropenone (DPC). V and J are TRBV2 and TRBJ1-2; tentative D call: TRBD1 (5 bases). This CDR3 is CASSQGGYTF. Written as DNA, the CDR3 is TGTGCCAGCAGTCAGGGAGGCTACACCTTC.